Described below is a single T cell receptor beta chain sequence and its context. This receptor's antigen is unknown. No clone much larger than this one lies a single base away; base qualities are absent. Each collaborating institution followed its own protocols to collect whole blood in K2EDTA tubes. For TCRbeta analysis, collaborators shipped samples in one of three forms: frozen whole blood, isolated PBMCs, or DNA extracted from either of those sample types. The data were taken from a study of blood T cell repertoires in COVID-19 (TCRdb year 2020). At the level of the whole study: The collaborator samples originated in the United States, Italy and Spain and spanned the acute and convalescent phases of COVID-19. The material from the prospective study consisted of cDNA or gDNA derived from T cells, B-cell-depleted T cells, or PBMCs. Samples were obtained from the ongoing ImmuneRACE study (first 160 participants) and from over a thousand subjects provided by 6 global collaborators. Nearly every sample came with metadata listing a de-identified subject ID, COVID-19 status, age in years and sex. The repertoires were released in a freely available public database intended as a resource for research on the immune response to SARS-CoV-2. Subjects who had been exposed to COVID-19, were actively infected with it, or had recovered from it provided the deeply sampled blood TCRbeta repertoires that made up the dataset. Where available, HLA class I and class II types were taken from metadata supplied by the sample provider and were not determined by assay-based typing.

TCRbeta CDR3 regions were amplified from genomic DNA by means of the immunoSEQ Assay, a bias-controlled multiplex PCR. Under the source paper's analysis protocol: The number of nucleated cells in each sample was estimated from the amplification of reference gene primers within the assay. To quantify the absolute abundance of each unique TCRbeta CDR3 rearrangement, sequence reads were collapsed and filtered. For each sample, productive Simpson clonality was calculated as the square root of Simpson's diversity index across productive rearrangements. TCRdb limited this immuneACCESS table to in-frame rearrangements with V and J called. A share of clones is missing; checked studies link under half to unresolved V genes, and the rest is unexplained. Clone size and the V and J calls come from that table; the DNA yielded D and trimming. The sample data list 160,000 or so clones, and roughly 84% of these were observed just once. More than 1.5% of the sample is held by the ten biggest clonotypes.

The study at large found these results: The amount of clinical and demographic metadata varied by source and participant and was provided uncurated.

From the germline V gene, CDR1 is MGHRA and CDR2 is YSYEKL. The CDR3 sequence holds 13 residues, the cysteine and phenylalanine included. The DNA shown is the 39-base CDR3, in frame from base 1. V is cut by 0 bases and J by 16 bases, and the space between the germline ends is 16 bases. The sample consisted of peripheral blood. This receptor chain uses TRBV4-1 and TRBJ1-3, with the D gene not confidently named. The sequence was obtained from a human donor in a cohort sampled during active COVID-19. DNA sequence: TGCGCCAGCAGCCAAGATCGAACCCCTAATCCTTATTTT. Its translation is CASSQDRTPNPYF.